This entry concerns a single T cell receptor (beta chain). Each diagnosis was grounded in clinical symptoms, serum thyroxine and TRAb, thyroid ultrasound, and orbital computed tomography. Using RNA transcripts as the source, TCR beta CDR3 regions were amplified. Primed by the HTBI set, a first-round RT-PCR was run on the TCR CDR3. TCRdb itself ran the multiplex PCR reads through MiXCR, one entry per CDR3 protein. The table includes fewer than 750,000 distinct CDR3 sequences, roughly 14% detected once. The sample belongs to a study of T cells in Graves' hyperthyroidism and ophthalmopathy. This receptor was identified in a woman in her forties or fifties with Graves' ophthalmopathy. Material for sequencing was blood.

The CDR3 DNA sequence: TGCAGTGCTAGCCTCCTAGCGGAAGCCTACGAGCAGTACTTC. Encoded protein: CSASLLAEAYEQYF. V gene TRBV20-1 combines with J gene TRBJ2-7; 7 bases match TRBD2. This CDR3 contains 14 residues. V shed 3 bases and J 2 bases; nucleotides not matched to a gene: 7. Germline lookup yields CDR1 DFQATT and CDR2 SNEGSKA (reference sequence).